This TCR beta chain appears in the sequencing data of a study of identical twins. General study findings and limits: The study found excess low generation probability among twin-shared out-of-frame alpha sequences.

Each CDR3 protein is one row after TCRdb ran MiXCR on the 5' RACE reads. Counted here are under 300,000 distinct CDR3 sequences, about 14% occurring once; the ten biggest clones make up around 8.9%. This clonotype came up many times. The antigen is unknown. With 3 bases removed from V and 0 bases from J, the gap between germline ends came to 10 bases. The germline V gene encodes CDR1 SGHRS and CDR2 YFSETQ. There are 15 residues in the CDR3. This receptor was taken from a woman under 30 in good health. The sample comprised memory (CD45RO+) T cells sorted from blood. The chain has TRBV5-1 and TRBJ2-1, with D possibly TRBD2 on 5 matching bases. CDR3 sequence: CASSSGVSSYNEQFF. CDR3 in DNA: TGCGCCAGCAGCTCCGGGGTGAGCTCCTACAATGAGCAGTTCTTC.